This T cell receptor (beta chain) stems from a study of tumor-infiltrating lymphocytes in primary liver carcinoma. For the study at large: Spanning 30 to 69 years of age, the patients were men and women. Sample yields of productive TCRbeta reads, ranging from roughly 3.65 to 8 million, were similar across tissue types. Staged T1-T3 N0M0, the tumors had sizes that ranged from roughly 4 to 11 cm across.

V lost 3 bases to trimming and J lost 2 bases; unmatched junction nucleotides: 7. This CDR3 comprises 18 residues. Per the germline V gene, CDR1 is SGHNT and CDR2 is YENEEA. TCR beta cDNA came from about 450 ng total RNA, primed with a constant-region primer. Modified slightly, ARM-PCR produced TCR beta libraries over three nested multiplex PCR rounds. Amplification in the first two PCR rounds was performed using TRBV1-TRBV30 forward primers and a C-beta reverse primer for approximately 10 cycles each. MiXCR was run by TCRdb on the multiplex PCR reads, yielding one entry per CDR3 protein. The sample yields 90,000 to 100,000 distinct CDR3 sequences, 55% to 70% seen once. This clonotype is medium-sized. Antigen: not known. Co-extraction yielded RNA and DNA from around 20-30 mg of unsorted bulk tissue. Study observations and caveats: Between tumor regions, pairs overlapped more than tumor-adjacent and tumor-blood pairs did.

This TCR derives from a woman aged 55-70 years with primary liver carcinoma and hepatitis B virus infection. The sequencing input was liver tumor tissue from sampling region 5. As to subset: tumor region T5, tumor centre. The rearrangement uses TRBV11-3 and TRBJ2-1; 13 positions match TRBD2. The CDR3 loop is CASSFRGLAGKPYNEQFF. In DNA form, the CDR3 reads TGTGCCAGCAGCTTTAGGGGACTAGCGGGGAAGCCCTACAATGAGCAGTTCTTC.